Listed here are 32 T cell receptor beta chains from one sample, sequenced in a study of regulatory T cells in long-lasting Graves disease. iRepertoire HTBI primers and Arm-PCR of CDR3 regions built TCR beta libraries. TCRdb analysed the multiplex PCR reads with MiXCR anew, one entry per CDR3 protein. The sample yields 300,000 to 400,000 distinct CDR3 sequences, over 15% seen once. Time point here: newly diagnosed GD, antithyroid drugs for less than 3 months. Following extraction of RNA from PBMCs, that RNA was used to make the TCR library. The sample was also reused in another study, on T cells in Graves' hyperthyroidism and ophthalmopathy.

The input for sequencing was peripheral blood mononuclear cells (PBMCs), taken at new diagnosis, from a patient treated with antithyroid drugs. Receptor source: a man between 40 and 49 years old with Graves disease.

There are many counts of this clonotype. This chain joins TRBV18 and TRBJ1-3; unclear D gene. The CDR3 is 16 amino acids. V was cut by 2 bases and J by 1 base, with 12 bases left in between. Germline V gene sequence: CDR1 KGHSH, CDR2 LQKENI. CDR3 in amino acids: CASSPGRAGSGNTIYF. CDR3 in DNA: TGTGCCAGCTCACCAGGGAGGGCCGGTTCTGGAAACACCATATATTTT.

This clonotype was detected ten times or more. The V call is TRBV5-1, the J call TRBJ1-1, with D possibly matching TRBD1 (5 bases). Looked up from germline, CDR1 is SGHRS and CDR2 is YFSETQ. The V gene lost 0 bases and the J gene lost 1 base, with 10 bases spanning the gap. The CDR3 length is 15 residues. CDR3 amino acids: CASSLGQITNTEAFF. The CDR3 DNA reads TGCGCCAGCAGCTTGGGACAGATTACGAACACTGAAGCTTTCTTT.

This sequence joins TRBV28 and TRBJ2-5; D is possibly TRBD1 or TRBD2 (6 bases each). This CDR3 region has 15 residues. Trimming pared 5 bases from V and 2 bases from J, leaving 15 bases between. The V gene's germline CDR1 is MDHEN and CDR2 SYDVKM. Here the CDR3 DNA reads TGTGCCAGCAGTCTGTCGGGGGCACAACAAGAGACCCAGTACTTC. Translation gives CASSLSGAQQETQYF.

This clonotype has just a few counts. V usage is TRBV20-1 and J usage is TRBJ2-5, with 9 nucleotides matching TRBD2. CDR3 length: 17 residues. CDR1 and CDR2 (germline): DFQATT, SNEGSKA (reference sequence). The ends lost 2 bases at V and 9 bases at J; junction bases unmatched: 19. CDR3 bases: TGCAGTGCTAGAAACGCCTTGAGCGGGGGGACCACTGCGGCCCAGTACTTC. Its protein product is CSARNALSGGTTAAQYF.

V usage is TRBV5-1 and J usage is TRBJ1-4; D unclear. Trimming took off 0 bases at V and 8 bases at J, with 17 bases between the two ends. Germline V lookup: CDR1 SGHRS, CDR2 YFSETQ. This CDR3 has 16 residues. The DNA for the CDR3 is TGCGCCAGCAGCTTGGGGGCCAGGCGAAATGGAGAAAAACTGTTTTTT. Its protein product is CASSLGARRNGEKLFF.

The rearrangement uses TRBV3-1 and TRBJ1-2; no clear D. The CDR3 runs 15 residues. From germline, CDR1 is LGHDT and CDR2 YNNKEL (reference sequence). Trimming took off 4 bases at V and 6 bases at J, with 18 bases between the two ends. The CDR3 coding sequence is TGTGCCAGCAGCCTCACGACGGCTATGGAGAATGGCTACACCTTC. Translation: CASSLTTAMENGYTF.

The chain links TRBV7-9 to TRBJ2-2; no reliable D call. There are 12 residues in the CDR3. CDR1 SEHNR and CDR2 FQNEAQ come from the germline V gene (reference sequence). Trimming pared 8 bases from V and 5 bases from J, leaving 9 bases between. The CDR3 loop reads CASERNTGELFF. The CDR3 coding sequence is TGTGCCAGCGAGAGAAATACCGGGGAGCTGTTTTTT. Using reference TRBV7-9 and TRBJ2-2 for the parts outside the CDR3, the full variable domain is DTGVSQNPRHKITKRGQNVTFRCDPISEHNRLYWYRQTLGQGPEFLTYFQNEAQLEKSRLLSDRFSAERPKGSFSTLEIQRTEQGDSAMYLCASERNTGELFFGEGSRLTVL.

In regard to this clonotype: This probably arose from a read error, given a far larger clone one base away. The chain couples TRBV18 to TRBJ2-4; TRBD1 might be the D (6 bases). This CDR3 comprises 14 residues. The germline CDR1 and CDR2 sequences are KGHSH and LQKENI. Trimming left V 3 bases short and J 13 bases short, with 19 bases between. CDR3 nucleotides: TGTGCCAGCTCACCCGCAGGTGGGGGACATGAGCAGTACTTC. It encodes CASSPAGGGHEQYF.

This clonotype was observed at least ten times. The chain links TRBV6-1 to TRBJ2-2; D assignment may be TRBD1 or TRBD2 (6 bases each). This CDR3 comprises 15 residues. Trimming left V 6 bases short and J 4 bases short, with 15 bases between. Germline CDR1 reads MNHNS; CDR2 reads SASEGT. The CDR3 protein is CASRTYREVTGELFF. In nucleotides, the CDR3 is TGTGCCAGCAGAACCTACAGGGAGGTCACCGGGGAGCTGTTTTTT.

This clonotype was detected only a few times. Possible read error: a much larger clone is one base away. The chain carries TRBV7-2 and TRBJ2-3; tentative D call: TRBD2 (7 bases). Matching the DNA end better, TRBJ2-5 makes the J call doubtful. The CDR3 contains 15 residues. The germline V gene has CDR1 SGHTA and CDR2 FQGNSA. CDR3 loop: CASSPEGHPGGTQYF. CDR3 DNA: TGTGCCAGCAGCCCAGAGGGACATCCGGGAGGGACCCAGTACTTC.

This clonotype has just a few counts. The chain employs TRBV3-1 and TRBJ2-7, with 11 bases aligning to TRBD1. The ends lost 3 bases at V and 5 bases at J; junction bases unmatched: 9. The CDR3 covers 16 residues. From germline, CDR1 is LGHDT and CDR2 YNNKEL (reference sequence). CDR3 sequence reads: CASSHGRDRGIHEQYF. The CDR3 DNA follows: TGTGCCAGCAGCCACGGCCGGGACAGGGGGATCCACGAGCAGTACTTC.

This clonotype occurred a few times. The gene calls are TRBV9 and TRBJ1-5, with no clear D. Trimming removed 3 bases at V and 1 base at J, with 17 bases between. Germline V gives CDR1 SGDLS, CDR2 YYNGEE. This CDR3 is 17 amino acids long. The CDR3: CASSAAEGRLSNQPQHF. CDR3 in DNA: TGTGCCAGCAGCGCCGCAGAGGGCAGATTGAGCAATCAGCCCCAGCATTTT.

This clonotype appeared once. This sequence joins TRBV13 and TRBJ2-5; 12 nucleotides line up with TRBD2. Germline loops: CDR1 PRHDT, CDR2 FYEKMQ (reference sequence). Trimming took 3 bases from V and 4 from J; bases not matched to a gene: 3. The CDR3 spans 15 residues. The CDR3 spells CASSFSSGGAETQYF. The CDR3 coding sequence is TGTGCCAGCAGCTTTTCTAGCGGGGGGGCAGAGACCCAGTACTTC. The whole variable domain, remainder taken from reference TRBV13 and TRBJ2-5, is AAGVIQSPRHLIKEKRETATLKCYPIPRHDTVYWYQQGPGQDPQFLISFYEKMQSDKGSIPDRFSAQQFSDYHSELNMSSLELGDSALYFCASSFSSGGAETQYFGPGTRLLVL.

This clonotype was seen more than once but under ten times. The chain is built from TRBV9 and TRBJ2-3, with D unclear. The CDR3 is made up of 14 amino acids. CDR1 and CDR2 from the germline V gene are SGDLS and YYNGEE. The V end lost 0 bases, the J end lost 4 bases, and 9 bases lay between the germline ends. The CDR3: CASSVGVGPDTQYF. CDR3 nucleotides: TGTGCCAGCAGCGTAGGGGTCGGCCCAGATACGCAGTATTTT.

There are a few counts of this clonotype. V is TRBV12-3 or TRBV12-4 and J is TRBJ1-5, with 9 positions matching TRBD1. V trimming: 6 bases; J trimming: 6 bases; junction bases outside the gene matches: 9. The CDR3 sequence is 15 residues long. This CDR3 is CASSLSGTGSQPQHF. The CDR3 bases are TGTGCCAGCAGCTTATCCGGGACAGGGAGTCAGCCCCAGCATTTT.

This clonotype was seen ten or more times. V usage is TRBV2 and J usage is TRBJ2-1, with 8 bases matching TRBD1. With V trimmed by 6 bases and J by 2 bases, 3 bases remained unmatched. The germline V gene has CDR1 SNHLY and CDR2 FYNNEI. The CDR3 contains 14 residues. CDR3 in amino acids: CASRQDRAYNEQFF. The CDR3 DNA follows: TGTGCCAGCAGGCAGGACAGGGCCTACAATGAGCAGTTCTTC.

A few counts support this clonotype. Just one base apart from a much larger clone, this may be a read error. The chain recombines TRBV2 with TRBJ2-5; 12 bases line up with TRBD2. This CDR3 contains 15 residues. Germline CDR1 SNHLY, CDR2 FYNNEI. The CDR3 DNA is TGTGCCAGCAGTGTACTAGCGGGGGGCCAAGAGGCCCAGTACTTC. It yields the protein CASSVLAGGQEAQYF.

Regarding this clonotype: One end of the junction is discordant with germline, which a read error may explain. The chain couples TRBV28 to TRBJ2-7; D is possibly TRBD1 (6 bases). The CDR3 consists of 12 residues. Looked up from germline, CDR1 is MDHEN and CDR2 is SYDVKM. CDR3 amino acids: CASSPQRQALKF. The CDR3 DNA is TGTGCCAGCAGTCCACAAAGACAGGCCCTTAAGTTC.

This clonotype was seen ten or more times. This rearrangement joins TRBV28 to TRBJ2-5, with D perhaps matching TRBD1 (6 bases). The CDR3 loop spans 14 amino acids. Germline V gives CDR1 MDHEN, CDR2 SYDVKM. The V gene lost 4 bases and the J gene lost 5 bases, with 14 bases spanning the gap. This chain's CDR3 is CASSSNRESETQYF. The DNA of the CDR3 is TGTGCCAGCAGTTCCAACAGGGAATCGGAGACCCAGTACTTC.

This clonotype has a count of ten or more. The rearrangement links TRBV4-1 to TRBJ2-7; 11 bases are a match to TRBD2. V shed 2 bases, J shed 6 bases, and the junction held 6 bases outside the gene matches. CDR3 size: 15 residues. Per germline, CDR1 MGHRA and CDR2 YSYEKL. The CDR3 spells CASSQFSGGVAEQYF. CDR3 nucleotide sequence: TGCGCCAGCAGCCAATTTAGCGGGGGGGTTGCCGAGCAGTACTTC.

This clonotype was recorded many times. V gene TRBV6-1 combines with J gene TRBJ2-7; perhaps TRBD1 as D (5 bases). From germline, CDR1 is MNHNS and CDR2 SASEGT. Trimming took off 5 bases at V and 0 bases at J, with 8 bases between the two ends. The CDR3 is 13 amino acids. The CDR3 coding sequence is TGTGCCAGCAGTAACAGGAACTCCTACGAGCAGTACTTC. Encoded protein: CASSNRNSYEQYF.

This clonotype was counted a few times. A read error is possible here, since a much larger clone lies one base away. The CDR3 DNA follows: TGTGCCAGCGGTTACGCAACAGGGAAGGGCTACACCTTC. As protein: CASGYATGKGYTF. The chain has TRBV6-9 and TRBJ1-2; possibly TRBD1 for D (6 bases). Germline V gives CDR1 MNHGY, CDR2 SVAAGI. The CDR3 is 13 amino acids.

This clonotype occurred many times. This chain joins TRBV18 and TRBJ2-5; D possibly matches TRBD1 or TRBD2 (5 bases each). CDR1 is KGHSH and CDR2 is LQKENI in the germline V gene. This CDR3 is 14 amino acids long. V lost 2 bases, J lost 8 bases, and 15 bases lay in between. CDR3 loop: CASSPGGPFDTQYF. The CDR3 DNA follows: TGTGCCAGCTCACCAGGGGGACCTTTTGATACCCAGTACTTC.

Ten or more counts support this clonotype. The CDR3 loop reads CASSLVGGNEQFF. Written as DNA, the CDR3 is TGTGCCAGCAGCTTAGTGGGTGGCAATGAGCAGTTCTTC. The chain couples TRBV11-2 to TRBJ2-1; D is uncertain. CDR3 length equals 13 residues. Germline V CDR1 and CDR2: SGHAT, FQNNGV. The ends were cut back, 1 base at V and 6 bases at J, with 7 bases in the middle.

V gene TRBV6-2 or TRBV6-3 combines with J gene TRBJ2-5, with 9 bases lining up with TRBD1. The CDR3 spans 15 residues. The germline V gene encodes CDR1 MNHEY and CDR2 SVGEGT. J gave up 2 bases and V 6 bases, and 7 bases lay outside the gene matches. This CDR3 is CASRYRDRAQETQYF. For the CDR3, the DNA is TGTGCCAGCAGATACCGGGACAGGGCTCAAGAGACCCAGTACTTC.

At least ten counts were recorded for this clonotype. The chain links TRBV20-1 to TRBJ2-7; no firm D call. CDR1 and CDR2 (germline): DFQATT, SNEGSKA (reference sequence). This CDR3 has 16 amino acids. Trimming left V 4 bases short and J 0 bases short, with 19 bases between. In nucleotides, the CDR3 is TGCAGTGCTACAGAACACACCAGTCAGACCTCCTACGAGCAGTACTTC. Translating gives CSATEHTSQTSYEQYF.

A word on this clonotype: This may stem from a read error, because a much larger clone lies one nucleotide away. The rearrangement uses TRBV27 and TRBJ2-1; 7 bases map to TRBD2. The V and J ends lost 6 bases and 10 bases, in that order; junction bases with no gene match: 6. This CDR3 spans 12 amino acids. Germline values: CDR1 MNHEY, CDR2 SMNVEV (reference sequence). The CDR3 DNA reads TGTGCCAGCAGGCCTACTAGCGAAGAGCAGTTCTTC. Protein: CASRPTSEEQFF.

This clonotype was seen at least ten times. The chain has TRBV20-1 and TRBJ1-1; D not certain. With 6 bases removed from V and 7 bases from J, the gap between germline ends came to 18 bases. Germline values: CDR1 DFQATT, CDR2 SNEGSKA (reference sequence). The CDR3 is 13 residues long. The CDR3 DNA sequence: TGCAGTGCCCTCCATGTAAGGGCCGATGAAGCTTTCTTT. Its translation: CSALHVRADEAFF.

This clonotype was seen many times. CDR3 loop: CASSARQGALTEAFF. The CDR3 DNA reads as TGTGCCAGCAGCGCCCGACAGGGGGCTCTTACTGAAGCTTTCTTT. This chain connects TRBV7-2 to TRBJ1-1; 10 nucleotides align to TRBD1. CDR3 length: 15 residues. The junction had 8 bases not matched to a gene; V was cut back by 5 bases and J by 5 bases. Germline assignment: CDR1 SGHTA and CDR2 FQGNSA.

With regard to this clonotype: This could be a read error, since a much larger clone is one nucleotide away. The genes are TRBV7-2 and TRBJ2-7; perhaps TRBD2 as D (7 bases). Germline assignment: CDR1 SGHTA and CDR2 FQGNSA. The CDR3 spans 15 residues. Trimming removed 7 bases from V and 5 bases from J, with 21 bases in between. CDR3 sequence (DNA): TGTGCCAGCACCTCCCTCCGGGGGGCCGCCAACGAGCAGTACTTC. Protein product: CASTSLRGAANEQYF.

The V gene is TRBV19, the J gene TRBJ1-1; D is possibly TRBD1 (6 bases). Germline CDR1 is LNHDA and CDR2 is SQIVND (reference sequence). V was shortened by 7 bases and J by 2 bases, with 17 bases between the two germline ends. This CDR3 has 15 amino acids. CDR3 bases: TGTGCCAGTAATATTGGAGGGGGATATAACACTGAAGCTTTCTTT. It specifies CASNIGGGYNTEAFF.

Regarding this clonotype: At one end, the junction sequence differs from germline, possibly due to a read error. V gene TRBV7-9 combines with J gene TRBJ1-1; a weak D match, TRBD1 (6 bases). The CDR3 loop spans 15 amino acids. Germline lookup yields CDR1 SEHNR and CDR2 FQNEAQ (reference sequence). CDR3 DNA sequence: TGTGCCAGCAGCTTAGAAGGGGGGCGCAACTCTGAAGCTCTCTTT. As protein: CASSLEGGRNSEALF.